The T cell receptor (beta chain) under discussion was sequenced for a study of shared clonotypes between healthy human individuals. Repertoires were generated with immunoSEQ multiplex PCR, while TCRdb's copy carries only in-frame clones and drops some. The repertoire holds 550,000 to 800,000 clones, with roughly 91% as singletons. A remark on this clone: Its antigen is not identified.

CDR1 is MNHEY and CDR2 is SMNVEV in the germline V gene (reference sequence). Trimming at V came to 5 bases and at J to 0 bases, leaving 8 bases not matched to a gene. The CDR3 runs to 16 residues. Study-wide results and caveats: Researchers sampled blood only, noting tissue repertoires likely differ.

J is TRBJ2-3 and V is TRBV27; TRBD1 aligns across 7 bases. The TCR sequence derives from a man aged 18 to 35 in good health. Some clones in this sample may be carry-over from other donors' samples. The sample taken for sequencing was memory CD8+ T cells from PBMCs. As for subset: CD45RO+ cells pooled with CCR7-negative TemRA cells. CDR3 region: CASSPRQGQSTDTQYF. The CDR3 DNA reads TGTGCCAGCAGTCCCCGACAGGGTCAGAGCACAGATACGCAGTATTTT.